This entry describes one T cell receptor (beta chain). Its antigen is unknown. Germline-derived CDR1 and CDR2 are LGHNA and YSLEER. V was clipped by 1 base and J by 2 bases; unmatched bases: 8. This CDR3 contains 18 residues. This sample stems from a study of CD8+ T cells in alopecia areata. About the research overall: Treated individuals took tofacitinib by mouth, 5 to 10 mg twice daily. Points from the study as a whole: Under tofacitinib, fewer expanded CD8+ clones appeared among the top 100 scalp clones. Higher clonality and more expanded CD8+ clones appeared in lesional than normal scalp. Many expanded lesional clones persisted in scalp and blood during tofacitinib treatment.

Once RNA had been extracted, it was reverse transcribed into cDNA to act as the sequencing template. Using immunoSEQ multiplex PCR, the repertoire was profiled, and TCRdb retains in-frame clones only, with some absent. The sample holds around 270,000 clones, about three fifths seen once. Indicated treatment: oral pan-JAK inhibitor, 5-10 mg twice daily. This material consisted of CD4+ T cells sorted from blood, taken at week 24, from a patient treated with tofacitinib. The sequence was obtained from a human donor with alopecia areata. V is TRBV4-3 and J is TRBJ2-3, with TRBD2 matching 11 bases. The CDR3, as DNA: TGCGCCAGCAGCCAAGCCGCGGCACTAGCGGGGGCCACAGATACGCAGTATTTT. It codes for CASSQAAALAGATDTQYF.